This record looks at one T cell receptor beta chain sequence and its context. Its antigen remains unknown. Repertoires were generated with immunoSEQ multiplex PCR, while TCRdb's copy carries only in-frame clones and drops some. The profile shows roughly 56,000 clones, 85% to 95% of them singletons. The record originates from a study of cytomegalovirus exposure and HLA in healthy donors. Overall study results and limits: Researchers catalogued approximately 160 TCR beta chains as cytomegalovirus-associated. In vitro data verified a few CMV-associated chains as specific for CMV antigens. Most sequenced TCRs were rare (though some public TCRs occurred in many donors). The tendency of first-cohort TCR clusters to co-occur in the roughly 130 validation repertoires emerged from a later analysis.

The CDR3 spans 13 residues. CDR1 is SGHTA, CDR2 FQGNSA, per germline. J lost 4 bases, V lost 4 bases, and 4 bases had no gene match. This TCR was sampled from a man aged 18 to 35 in good health and CMV-seronegative. Sample: PBMCs. The chain recombines TRBV7-2 with TRBJ2-7; the match to TRBD1 covers 7 bases. CDR3 DNA sequence: TGTGCCAGCAGCTCGGACAGGAGGTACGAGCAGTACTTC. Amino acid sequence: CASSSDRRYEQYF.